Following are 32 T cell receptor beta chains from one sample sequenced in a study of shared clonotypes between healthy human individuals. Method: immunoSEQ multiplex PCR; TCRdb's copy keeps in-frame clones and lacks some. Altogether 1.5 million to 1.9 million clones are present, 98% being singletons, with the ten largest covering 0.4% to 0.45%. Sequenced material: naive CD4+ T cells sorted from blood. Subset noted: CD45RA+ positively selected. The source is a man aged 25-45 years in good health.

The gene calls are TRBV7-6 and TRBJ2-2; no definite D call. The germline CDR1 and CDR2 sequences are SGHVS and FNYEAQ. Trimming removed 5 bases from V and 0 bases from J, with 10 bases in between. The CDR3 sequence is 15 residues long. CDR3 residues: CASSPTHSNTGELFF. CDR3 nucleotides: TGTGCCAGCAGCCCGACCCATTCGAACACCGGGGAGCTGTTTTTT.

V gene TRBV13 combines with J gene TRBJ2-7; D gene uncertain. From germline, CDR1 is PRHDT and CDR2 FYEKMQ (reference sequence). This CDR3 contains 13 residues. Trimming took off 3 bases at V and 3 bases at J, with 9 bases between the two ends. The CDR3 DNA reads as TGTGCCAGCAGCTTGTATGACATCTACGAGCAGTACTTC. Translated: CASSLYDIYEQYF.

The V and J genes are TRBV15 and TRBJ1-2; D is undetermined. Looked up from germline, CDR1 is LNHNV and CDR2 is YYDKDF (reference sequence). Trimming left V 0 bases short and J 7 bases short, with 12 bases between. The CDR3 runs 14 residues. This chain's CDR3 is CATSRDPGEGGYTF. CDR3 bases: TGTGCCACCAGCAGAGATCCCGGGGAGGGTGGCTACACCTTC.

The chain employs TRBV28 and TRBJ1-2, with 9 bases identical to TRBD1. V dropped 4 bases and J dropped 2; count of bases not matched to a gene: 2. From germline, CDR1 is MDHEN and CDR2 SYDVKM. This CDR3 comprises 14 residues. The CDR3 DNA follows: TGTGCCAGCAGTTATGGACAGGGGAACTATGGCTACACCTTC. As protein: CASSYGQGNYGYTF.

The rearrangement links TRBV28 to TRBJ2-3; no clear D. This CDR3 is built from 13 residues. With 7 bases removed from V and 2 bases from J, the gap between germline ends came to 10 bases. CDR1 and CDR2 (germline): MDHEN, SYDVKM. CDR3: CASNDIYTDTQYF. The CDR3 region has the DNA TGTGCCAGCAACGATATATACACAGATACGCAGTATTTT.

The chain joins TRBV29-1 to TRBJ1-1; the D is unclear. V was trimmed by 2 bases and J by 5 bases, leaving 9 bases between them. CDR1 is SQVTM and CDR2 is ANQGSEA in the germline V gene. This CDR3 has 12 residues. The DNA for the CDR3 is TGCAGCGTTGAAACCTCGTTGACTGAAGCTTTCTTT. It yields the protein CSVETSLTEAFF.

This chain connects TRBV5-5 to TRBJ1-2; D may be TRBD1 (5 bases). V shed 4 bases and J shed 4 bases, with 11 bases lying between them. The CDR3 runs to 13 residues. CDR1 SGHKS and CDR2 YYEKEE come from the germline V gene (reference sequence). The CDR3 DNA sequence: TGTGCCAGCAGCCCACAGGCCTCCTATGGCTACACCTTC. It specifies CASSPQASYGYTF.

This sequence joins TRBV7-2 and TRBJ2-7; 7 bases map to TRBD2. V trimming: 1 base; J trimming: 6 bases; junction bases outside the gene matches: 3. The CDR3 covers 13 residues. The germline CDR1 and CDR2 sequences are SGHTA and FQGNSA. This CDR3 reads CASSLVSSGEQYF. The CDR3 DNA reads as TGTGCCAGCAGCTTAGTGTCTAGCGGCGAGCAGTACTTC.

This chain links TRBV28 with TRBJ2-1; 7 bases align to TRBD1. This CDR3 comprises 16 residues. CDR1 and CDR2 from the germline V gene are MDHEN and SYDVKM. V dropped 3 bases and J dropped 2; count of bases not matched to a gene: 7. CDR3 in amino acids: CASSFEGATPYNEQFF. The CDR3 region has the DNA TGTGCCAGCAGTTTTGAGGGGGCCACTCCCTACAATGAGCAGTTCTTC.

The J gene is TRBJ2-3, the V gene TRBV2; D is unresolved. This CDR3 contains 14 residues. CDR1 and CDR2 (germline): SNHLY, FYNNEI. Trimming shortened V by 6 bases and J by 0 bases, and 10 bases separated the two germline ends. CDR3 sequence: CASRDAPSTDTQYF. The CDR3 region has the DNA TGTGCCAGCAGAGACGCTCCCAGCACAGATACGCAGTATTTT.

The chain is built from TRBV19 and TRBJ1-3, with D perhaps matching TRBD1 (6 bases). The CDR3 runs to 13 residues. Looked up from germline, CDR1 is LNHDA and CDR2 is SQIVND (reference sequence). Trimming took off 7 bases at V and 4 bases at J, with 11 bases between the two ends. In nucleotides, the CDR3 is TGTGCCAGTACCACAGGGCGCGGAAACACCATATATTTT. This sequence encodes CASTTGRGNTIYF. Complete variable domain (other parts from reference TRBV19 and TRBJ1-3): DGGITQSPKYLFRKEGQNVTLSCEQNLNHDAMYWYRQDPGQGLRLIYYSQIVNDFQKGDIAEGYSVSREKKESFPLTVTSAQKNPTAFYLCASTTGRGNTIYFGEGSWLTVV.

The chain combines TRBV10-3 with TRBJ2-7; D not certain. This CDR3 has 15 amino acids. V was cut by 5 bases and J by 6 bases, with 20 bases left in between. CDR1 is ENHRY and CDR2 is SYGVKD in the germline V gene. As DNA, the CDR3 is TGTGCCATCAGTAAAGACAAAAACCCCTTCGGCGAGCAGTACTTC. Translated: CAISKDKNPFGEQYF.

The chain combines TRBV10-2 with TRBJ2-1; D may be TRBD1 (5 bases). The CDR3 is made up of 14 amino acids. Trimming cost V 8 bases and J 8 bases, with 19 bases left between them. CDR1 and CDR2 from the germline V gene are WSHSY and SAAADI. The CDR3 spells CASWGLAKTDEQFF. CDR3 bases: TGCGCCAGCTGGGGCTTAGCTAAAACGGATGAGCAGTTCTTC.

This sequence joins TRBV6-1 and TRBJ2-3; no definite D call. CDR3 length: 13 amino acids. Trimming pared 3 bases from V and 3 bases from J, leaving 7 bases between. CDR1 is MNHNS, CDR2 SASEGT, per germline. The CDR3 protein is CASSEVGTDTQYF. CDR3 nucleotides: TGTGCCAGCAGTGAGGTTGGGACAGATACGCAGTATTTT.

The gene calls are TRBV10-1 and TRBJ2-1, with D unresolved. The ends were cut back, 0 bases at V and 10 bases at J, with 13 bases in the middle. Germline lookup yields CDR1 WNHNN and CDR2 SYGVQD (reference sequence). The CDR3 has 14 amino acids. CDR3 coding DNA: TGCGCCAGCAGTGAGTCGGGTGGCGGCAGGGAGCAGTTCTTC. Residues: CASSESGGGREQFF.

The chain recombines TRBV27 with TRBJ2-3, with TRBD2 identical over 11 bases. Germline V gene sequence: CDR1 MNHEY, CDR2 SMNVEV (reference sequence). There are 17 residues in the CDR3. J was trimmed by 1 base and V by 8 bases; bases with no gene match: 11. The CDR3 DNA reads TGTGCCAGCCGAAGAGTGGCTAGCGGGAGGCGCACAGATACGCAGTATTTT. Translation gives CASRRVASGRRTDTQYF.

The chain links TRBV6-6 to TRBJ2-1; D is unresolved. Germline V gene data show CDR1 as MNHNY and CDR2 as SVGAGI (reference sequence). Trimming took off 7 bases at V and 0 bases at J, with 10 bases between the two ends. The CDR3 sequence is 14 residues long. CDR3 nucleotides: TGTGCCAGCAACGATAAGAGCTCCTACAATGAGCAGTTCTTC. This sequence encodes CASNDKSSYNEQFF.

The CDR3 coding sequence is TGTGCCAGCAGCCAAAGCACAGATACGCAGTATTTT. This translates into CASSQSTDTQYF. The J gene is TRBJ2-3, the V gene TRBV5-4; D remains unclear. This CDR3 is built from 12 residues. The V gene lost 4 bases and the J gene lost 0 bases, with 3 bases spanning the gap. Germline CDR1 and CDR2: SGHNT and YYREEE (reference sequence).

The rearrangement joins TRBV7-2 to TRBJ2-4; tentatively, D is TRBD1 or TRBD2 (5 bases each). The CDR3 covers 15 residues. With 1 base removed from V and 0 bases from J, the gap between germline ends came to 7 bases. Germline CDR1 reads SGHTA; CDR2 reads FQGNSA. This chain's CDR3 is CASSLVGTAKNIQYF. In nucleotides, the CDR3 is TGTGCCAGCAGCTTAGTCGGGACAGCCAAAAACATTCAGTACTTC.

V usage is TRBV5-4 and J usage is TRBJ1-4, with TRBD1 matching over 9 bases. V was clipped by 4 bases and J by 8 bases; unmatched bases: 9. Germline V gene data show CDR1 as SGHNT and CDR2 as YYREEE (reference sequence). The CDR3 contains 15 residues. The CDR3 loop is CASSSRDRVKEKLFF. The DNA of the CDR3 is TGTGCCAGCAGCAGCCGGGACAGGGTGAAAGAAAAACTGTTTTTT.

V gene TRBV18 combines with J gene TRBJ2-7; TRBD1 matches 7 bases. CDR3 size: 14 residues. Germline values: CDR1 KGHSH, CDR2 LQKENI. The ends lost 3 bases at V and 3 bases at J; junction bases unmatched: 5. The CDR3 DNA follows: TGTGCCAGCTCACCGACCCGGGACAGCTACGAGCAGTACTTC. It codes for CASSPTRDSYEQYF. The whole variable domain, filled in from reference TRBV18 and TRBJ2-7, reads NAGVMQNPRHLVRRRGQEARLRCSPMKGHSHVYWYRQLPEEGLKFMVYLQKENIIDESGMPKERFSAEFPKEGPSILRIQQVVRGDSAAYFCASSPTRDSYEQYFGPGTRLTVT.

With respect to this clone: Other DNA sequences in the same sample also yield this CDR3. The chain uses TRBV9 and TRBJ2-3, with no clear D. The CDR3 extends over 13 amino acids. Trimming stripped 1 base from V and 5 bases from J, with 8 bases between. Germline values: CDR1 SGDLS, CDR2 YYNGEE. The CDR3 region is CASSVIVGDTQYF. CDR3 nucleotides: TGTGCCAGCAGCGTAATAGTGGGAGATACGCAGTATTTT. The full variable domain, its missing parts supplied by reference TRBV9 and TRBJ2-3, is DSGVTQTPKHLITATGQRVTLRCSPRSGDLSVYWYQQSLDQGLQFLIQYYNGEERAKGNILERFSAQQFPDLHSELNLSSLELGDSALYFCASSVIVGDTQYFGPGTRLTVL.

This clone was observed a single time. The chain recombines TRBV9 with TRBJ2-2; 8 bases match TRBD2. The germline CDR1 and CDR2 sequences are SGDLS and YYNGEE. Germline trimming cut 7 bases from V and 1 base from J; bases unmatched to any gene: 3. This CDR3 contains 14 residues. The CDR3 bases are TGTGCCAGCCTTAGCGGGGTGAACACCGGGGAGCTGTTTTTT. Protein product: CASLSGVNTGELFF.

The chain joins TRBV14 to TRBJ2-7, with 11 bases lining up with TRBD2. This CDR3 has 16 residues. V lost 1 base, J lost 2 bases, and 4 bases stayed unmatched. Germline V gene data show CDR1 as SGHDN and CDR2 as FVKESK. The CDR3 DNA reads TGTGCCAGCAGCCAAGTCGGACTAGCGGGTACCTACGAGCAGTACTTC. As protein: CASSQVGLAGTYEQYF.

The J gene is TRBJ1-2, the V gene TRBV30; D unclear. Between the trimmed V and J ends, which lost 4 bases and 9 bases, there was a span of 12 bases. The CDR3 is 11 amino acids. Germline CDR1 is GTSNPN and CDR2 is SVGIG (reference sequence). The CDR3 region has the DNA TGTGCCTGGACCTTCAAAGACCGCTACACCTTC. Translating it yields CAWTFKDRYTF.

A remark on this clone: Other DNA sequences in this specimen translate into the identical CDR3. The chain links TRBV18 to TRBJ2-1; unclear D gene. V lost 3 bases, J lost 0 bases, and 6 bases lay in between. This CDR3 comprises 14 residues. The V gene's germline CDR1 is KGHSH and CDR2 LQKENI. The CDR3 nucleotides are TGTGCCAGCTCACCCCAAAGCTCCTACAATGAGCAGTTCTTC. This encodes CASSPQSSYNEQFF.

CDR3 nucleotides: TGTGCCATCAGTGCCGGCCAAACTGAGCAGTACTTC. Translation gives CAISAGQTEQYF. The V gene is TRBV10-3, the J gene TRBJ2-7; D ambiguous. The germline CDR1 and CDR2 sequences are ENHRY and SYGVKD. The CDR3 sequence is 12 residues long. V lost 4 bases, J lost 7 bases, and 11 bases lay in between.

V gene TRBV7-8 combines with J gene TRBJ2-7; D not resolved. CDR3 length: 14 amino acids. The germline gives CDR1 SGHVS, CDR2 FQNEAQ. V shed 3 bases and J shed 3 bases, with 12 bases lying between them. In nucleotides, the CDR3 is TGTGCCAGCAGCTTGAGCGAGACGGTCTACGAGCAGTACTTC. This translates into CASSLSETVYEQYF.

The V gene is TRBV28, the J gene TRBJ2-7, with 8 bases lining up with TRBD2. Per germline, CDR1 MDHEN and CDR2 SYDVKM. The V gene end was trimmed by 6 bases and the J gene end by 4 bases; junction bases not matched to a gene: 14. This CDR3 is 16 amino acids long. The CDR3 spells CASSRSGTSGRYEQYF. CDR3 nucleotides: TGTGCCAGCAGCAGAAGCGGGACTAGTGGGAGATACGAGCAGTACTTC.

The chain employs TRBV11-3 and TRBJ2-5, with 7 bases matching TRBD1. The junction had 12 bases not matched to a gene; V was cut back by 3 bases and J by 2 bases. The CDR3 extends over 17 amino acids. The V gene's germline CDR1 is SGHNT and CDR2 YENEEA. The chain's CDR3 is CASSFSNYDREQETQYF. For the CDR3, the DNA is TGTGCCAGCAGCTTCTCAAACTACGACAGGGAGCAAGAGACCCAGTACTTC.

This clone occurred once. This chain connects TRBV9 to TRBJ2-1, with D tentatively TRBD1 (6 bases). The CDR3 sequence is 14 residues long. The V gene's germline CDR1 is SGDLS and CDR2 YYNGEE. The V end was cut by 3 bases, the J end by 4 bases, with 11 bases between. The CDR3 region is CASSEATGYNEQFF. Here the CDR3 DNA reads TGTGCCAGCAGCGAGGCGACAGGTTACAATGAGCAGTTCTTC.

The chain couples TRBV6-5 to TRBJ2-7; 8 positions match TRBD1. CDR3 length equals 16 residues. The V gene's germline CDR1 is MNHEY and CDR2 SVGAGI. Trimming at V came to 4 bases and at J to 0 bases, leaving 8 bases not matched to a gene. CDR3 in amino acids: CASSLNRGSLSYEQYF. The CDR3 DNA sequence: TGTGCCAGCAGTTTAAACAGGGGGTCCCTCTCCTACGAGCAGTACTTC.